This entry describes one T cell receptor (beta chain). Germline V CDR1 and CDR2: MGHRA, YSYEKL. CDR3 length: 15 amino acids. The junction had 7 bases not matched to a gene; V was cut back by 4 bases and J by 3 bases. Assay: immunoSEQ multiplex PCR; the TCRdb copy retains only in-frame clones and omits some. This sample carries about 39,000 clones, roughly 90% of them seen once, and the ten largest clones take approximately 26%. This record comes from a study of T cell changes during pregnancy in multiple sclerosis. The TCR originated in a female donor with multiple sclerosis, enrolled in a pregnancy study. The material was CD8+ T cells from peripheral blood mononuclear cells, obtained before pregnancy. This chain links TRBV4-1 with TRBJ2-3, with TRBD1 identical over 7 bases. The CDR3: CASSRGQPATDTQYF. The CDR3 bases are TGCGCCAGCAGCCGGGGACAGCCAGCTACAGATACGCAGTATTTT.